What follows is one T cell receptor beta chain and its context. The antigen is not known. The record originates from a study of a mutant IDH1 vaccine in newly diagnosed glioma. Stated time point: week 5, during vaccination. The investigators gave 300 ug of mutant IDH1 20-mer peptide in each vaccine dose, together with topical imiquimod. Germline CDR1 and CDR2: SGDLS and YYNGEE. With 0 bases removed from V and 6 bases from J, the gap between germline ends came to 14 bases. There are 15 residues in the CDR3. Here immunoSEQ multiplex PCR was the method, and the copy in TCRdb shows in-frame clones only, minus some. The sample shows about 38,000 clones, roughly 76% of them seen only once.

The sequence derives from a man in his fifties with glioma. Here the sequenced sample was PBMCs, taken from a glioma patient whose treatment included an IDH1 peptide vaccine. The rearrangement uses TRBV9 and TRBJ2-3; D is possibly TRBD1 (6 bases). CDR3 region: CASSVGQDRWDTQYF. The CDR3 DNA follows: TGTGCCAGCAGCGTAGGTCAAGACAGGTGGGATACGCAGTATTTT. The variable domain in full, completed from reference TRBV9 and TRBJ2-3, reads DSGVTQTPKHLITATGQRVTLRCSPRSGDLSVYWYQQSLDQGLQFLIQYYNGEERAKGNILERFSAQQFPDLHSELNLSSLELGDSALYFCASSVGQDRWDTQYFGPGTRLTVL.